Shown below are 29 T cell receptor beta chains from a single sample sequenced in a study of T cells in Graves' hyperthyroidism and ophthalmopathy. RNA transcripts were the template for amplifying TCR beta CDR3 regions. A first-round RT-PCR of the TCR CDR3 used the HTBI primer set. TCRdb passed the multiplex PCR reads through MiXCR, listing each CDR3 protein once. The sample consists of approximately 370,000 distinct CDR3 sequences, about 15% of them appearing once. Sequenced sample: blood. These receptors were taken from a woman under 40 with Graves' hyperthyroidism that later progressed to Graves' ophthalmopathy.

The chain employs TRBV2 and TRBJ2-5; 7 positions match TRBD1. V lost 7 bases, J lost 6 bases, and 8 bases stayed unmatched. This CDR3 has 13 amino acids. Germline V gene sequence: CDR1 SNHLY, CDR2 FYNNEI. This CDR3 is CASKGAGTQTQYF. DNA for the CDR3: TGTGCCAGCAAGGGGGCAGGGACGCAGACCCAGTACTTC.

This clonotype was seen ten or more times. The rearrangement joins TRBV29-1 to TRBJ2-5; D call uncertain. Deletions cut 1 base from V and 5 bases from J, with 14 bases between. CDR3 size: 14 residues. Germline-derived CDR1 and CDR2 are SQVTM and ANQGSEA. CDR3 region: CSVEVAGYLETQYF. Written as DNA, the CDR3 is TGCAGCGTTGAAGTGGCCGGCTATTTGGAGACCCAGTACTTC. Using reference TRBV29-1 and TRBJ2-5 for the parts outside the CDR3, the full variable domain is SAVISQKPSRDICQRGTSLTIQCQVDSQVTMMFWYRQQPGQSLTLIATANQGSEATYESGFVIDKFPISRPNLTFSTLTVSNMSPEDSSIYLCSVEVAGYLETQYFGPGTRLLVL.

The V call is TRBV3-1, the J call TRBJ1-1; D unclear. Germline V CDR1 and CDR2: LGHDT, YNNKEL (reference sequence). The CDR3 has 13 amino acids. Trimming took off 6 bases at V and 4 bases at J, with 12 bases between the two ends. In DNA, the CDR3 is TGTGCCAGCAGTAGCTTGTTTTTCACTGAAGCTTTCTTT. Its protein is CASSSLFFTEAFF.

This chain uses TRBV27 with TRBJ2-2; 8 nucleotides agree with TRBD2. Germline V gene lookup returns CDR1 MNHEY and CDR2 SMNVEV (reference sequence). This CDR3 contains 15 residues. With 3 bases clipped from V and 7 bases from J, the junction kept 7 bases outside the gene matches. The CDR3 loop is CASSLGGLVLGELFF. CDR3 sequence (DNA): TGTGCCAGCAGTTTGGGGGGACTAGTGCTCGGGGAGCTGTTTTTT.

This clonotype has ten or more counts. The V gene is TRBV7-9, the J gene TRBJ2-7; D gene unclear. The CDR3 is 14 amino acids. The germline V gene encodes CDR1 SEHNR and CDR2 FQNEAQ (reference sequence). Trimming removed 4 bases from V and 2 bases from J, with 12 bases in between. In DNA, the CDR3 is TGTGCCAGCAGCTCATTATCCAGTGCCTACGAGCAGTACTTC. It encodes CASSSLSSAYEQYF.

V is TRBV6-1 and J is TRBJ1-1, with D unresolved. This CDR3 region has 13 residues. Germline CDR1 and CDR2: MNHNS and SASEGT. The V end was cut by 6 bases, the J end by 0 bases, with 8 bases between. The CDR3 loop reads CASSKQMNTEAFF. For the CDR3, the DNA is TGTGCCAGCAGCAAACAGATGAACACTGAAGCTTTCTTT.

V gene TRBV5-1 combines with J gene TRBJ2-3; D may be TRBD2 (7 bases). This CDR3 comprises 14 residues. V gave up 0 bases and J gave up 6 bases, with 11 bases separating them. CDR1 is SGHRS and CDR2 is YFSETQ in the germline V gene. The CDR3 DNA sequence: TGCGCCAGCAGCTTGGGACGGGGGGCCGATACGCAGTATTTT. This sequence encodes CASSLGRGADTQYF.

The chain couples TRBV4-1 to TRBJ2-1, with no clear D. This CDR3 contains 16 residues. Germline assignment: CDR1 MGHRA and CDR2 YSYEKL. V lost 1 base and J lost 0, with 10 bases in between. This chain's CDR3 is CASSQATRLSYNEQFF. In nucleotides, the CDR3 is TGCGCCAGCAGCCAAGCTACGCGCCTCTCCTACAATGAGCAGTTCTTC.

The chain combines TRBV2 with TRBJ2-2; TRBD2 matches at 14 bases. CDR3 length: 14 residues. Germline CDR1 and CDR2: SNHLY and FYNNEI. V was clipped by 11 bases and J by 7 bases; unmatched bases: 6. The CDR3 sequence is CAGRGTSGSGELFF. In DNA form, the CDR3 reads TGTGCCGGGAGAGGGACTAGCGGGAGCGGGGAGCTGTTTTTT.

The chain has TRBV30 and TRBJ1-3; TRBD1 matches at 7 bases. The CDR3 spans 14 residues. Per germline, CDR1 GTSNPN and CDR2 SVGIG (reference sequence). V shed 5 bases, J shed 3 bases, and the junction held 7 bases outside the gene matches. CDR3 amino acids: CAWLRGRSGNTIYF. The CDR3 nucleotides read TGTGCCTGGTTAAGGGGGCGTAGTGGAAACACCATATATTTT.

The chain links TRBV7-8 to TRBJ2-1; TRBD2 aligns across 10 bases. CDR1 and CDR2 from the germline V gene are SGHVS and FQNEAQ. This CDR3 has 16 amino acids. V lost 5 bases, J lost 4 bases, and 8 bases stayed unmatched. The CDR3 protein is CASSTRRTSGYNEQFF. The CDR3, as DNA: TGTGCCAGCAGCACCCGCCGGACTAGCGGTTACAATGAGCAGTTCTTC.

The sample holds many counts of this clonotype. V is TRBV18 and J is TRBJ2-1; perhaps TRBD2 as D (5 bases). The V gene lost 0 bases and the J gene lost 4 bases, with 10 bases spanning the gap. Germline CDR1 is KGHSH and CDR2 is LQKENI. The CDR3 contains 15 residues. CDR3 residues: CASSPPRTSYNEQFF. CDR3 DNA: TGTGCCAGCTCACCACCGAGGACTTCTTACAATGAGCAGTTCTTC.

This clonotype was seen many times. CDR3 nucleotides: TGTGCCAGCAGTGGAGTGGGGAAAGAGACCCAGTACTTC. It encodes CASSGVGKETQYF. V usage is TRBV2 and J usage is TRBJ2-5; no clear D gene. Between the trimmed V and J ends, which lost 4 bases and 3 bases, there was a span of 9 bases. This CDR3 has 13 amino acids. CDR1 and CDR2 from the germline V gene are SNHLY and FYNNEI.

The chain employs TRBV29-1 and TRBJ2-3; 7 nucleotides agree with TRBD2. Germline V gene lookup returns CDR1 SQVTM and CDR2 ANQGSEA. J was trimmed by 1 base and V by 5 bases; bases with no gene match: 6. CDR3 length: 14 amino acids. The CDR3 bases are TGCAGCGTTCGGGGACTACCAGGCACAGATACGCAGTATTTT. Translation gives CSVRGLPGTDTQYF.

The V call is TRBV5-6, the J call TRBJ2-3; maybe TRBD1 (5 bases). The CDR3 contains 17 residues. The V gene lost 4 bases and the J gene lost 2 bases, with 20 bases spanning the gap. CDR1 is SGHDT, CDR2 YYEEEE, per germline. The CDR3 region is CASSLGWGRELTDTQYF. The CDR3 DNA sequence: TGTGCCAGCAGCCTGGGTTGGGGCAGGGAACTCACAGATACGCAGTATTTT.

This clonotype was counted ten times or more. The genes are TRBV11-2 and TRBJ1-1, with D uncertain. Germline loops: CDR1 SGHAT, CDR2 FQNNGV. V shed 3 bases and J shed 3 bases, with 11 bases lying between them. This CDR3 contains 14 residues. CDR3 residues: CASSFPHGDTEAFF. The CDR3 DNA reads TGTGCCAGCAGCTTTCCTCATGGGGACACTGAAGCTTTCTTT.

This clonotype was counted ten times or more. The rearrangement uses TRBV27 and TRBJ2-3, with D perhaps matching TRBD1 (5 bases). Per germline, CDR1 MNHEY and CDR2 SMNVEV (reference sequence). The CDR3 consists of 18 residues. V was clipped by 2 bases and J by 1 base, with 19 bases between them. DNA for the CDR3: TGTGCCAGCAGTTTAAATATGATGTCCGTCAGGGGCACAGATACGCAGTATTTT. Protein product: CASSLNMMSVRGTDTQYF.

J is TRBJ2-5 and V is TRBV12-3 or TRBV12-4; D is undetermined. The CDR3 sequence is 14 residues long. The V and J ends lost 3 bases and 5 bases respectively, with 13 bases between them. As DNA, the CDR3 is TGTGCCAGCAGTTTCTTAGCAGTACAGGAGACCCAGTACTTC. This gives the protein CASSFLAVQETQYF.

This clonotype occurred many times. J is TRBJ2-5 and V is TRBV29-1; a possible D gene is TRBD2 (6 bases). This CDR3 is built from 15 residues. Germline-derived CDR1 and CDR2 are SQVTM and ANQGSEA. V was trimmed by 5 bases and J by 3 bases, leaving 19 bases between them. CDR3 sequence (DNA): TGCAGCGTTCTGAAGCCTCCGGGACTTGAAGAGACCCAGTACTTC. Protein sequence: CSVLKPPGLEETQYF.

The chain combines TRBV30 with TRBJ2-1, with 8 bases aligning to TRBD2. J lost 2 bases, V lost 0 bases, and 18 bases had no gene match. This CDR3 has 20 amino acids. Germline CDR1 reads GTSNPN; CDR2 reads SVGIG (reference sequence). The CDR3 is CAWSVTTGTSYYAAYNEQFF. CDR3 DNA sequence: TGTGCCTGGAGTGTGACGACCGGGACTAGTTATTATGCGGCCTACAATGAGCAGTTCTTC.

In this sample, this clonotype turned up many times. The rearrangement links TRBV5-4 to TRBJ2-7, with 7 bases lining up with TRBD2. J lost 4 bases, V lost 5 bases, and 15 bases had no gene match. Germline CDR1 is SGHNT and CDR2 is YYREEE (reference sequence). The CDR3 is 16 amino acids. The DNA for the CDR3 is TGTGCCAGCAGTTCACAACCGGCTAGCGGCTCTTACGAGCAGTACTTC. Protein sequence: CASSSQPASGSYEQYF.

Ten or more counts support this clonotype. This chain links TRBV11-2 with TRBJ1-5; D not resolved. V lost 0 bases and J 6 bases, leaving 6 bases between the germline ends. The CDR3 spans 13 residues. CDR1 is SGHAT, CDR2 FQNNGV, per germline. This CDR3 is CASSLDRAQPQHF. DNA of the CDR3: TGTGCCAGCAGCTTAGATAGGGCTCAGCCCCAGCATTTT.

This clonotype was picked up many times. This rearrangement joins TRBV2 to TRBJ1-2; weak D call: TRBD1 (6 bases). With 9 bases removed from V and 2 bases from J, the gap between germline ends came to 13 bases. Germline-derived CDR1 and CDR2 are SNHLY and FYNNEI. This CDR3 contains 13 residues. CDR3 coding DNA: TGTGCCAGAGCAGAGGGGGTAAACTATGGCTACACCTTC. As protein: CARAEGVNYGYTF.

This clonotype was found many times. This chain uses TRBV4-1 with TRBJ2-5; weak D call: TRBD2 (7 bases). The germline V gene encodes CDR1 MGHRA and CDR2 YSYEKL. CDR3 length: 16 amino acids. The germline V and J ends were trimmed by 0 bases and 5 bases, with 16 bases remaining between them. The CDR3 DNA reads TGCGCCAGCAGCCAAGATTCAAGAGGGGGAGGGGAGACCCAGTACTTC. As protein: CASSQDSRGGGETQYF.

There are a few counts of this clonotype. This sequence joins TRBV4-1 and TRBJ2-1; a weak D match, TRBD2 (7 bases). This CDR3 spans 16 amino acids. The V gene's germline CDR1 is MGHRA and CDR2 YSYEKL. V was cut by 1 base and J by 3 bases, with 13 bases left in between. The CDR3 nucleotides are TGCGCCAGCAGCCAAGTCCGGGGGGCCTACTACAATGAGCAGTTCTTC. Translation: CASSQVRGAYYNEQFF.

This clonotype has a handful of counts. V usage is TRBV6-9 and J usage is TRBJ2-1, with unresolved D. Trimming took 1 base from V and 5 from J, leaving 18 bases between them. This CDR3 comprises 17 residues. Germline CDR1 MNHGY, CDR2 SVAAGI. The CDR3 DNA reads as TGTGCCAGCAGTTATTTCCATACTACCGTCGGTGACAATGAGCAGTTCTTC. Translation: CASSYFHTTVGDNEQFF.

This rearrangement joins TRBV6-1 to TRBJ2-1; 8 bases agree with TRBD2. The CDR3 is 17 amino acids. Unmatched junction bases numbered 11, after V lost 5 bases and J lost 2 bases. Germline V gives CDR1 MNHNS, CDR2 SASEGT. The CDR3 DNA follows: TGTGCCAGCAGTCCCAGCGGGGCGGGGGGCACCTACAATGAGCAGTTCTTC. Translation gives CASSPSGAGGTYNEQFF.

This clonotype was seen at least ten times. The gene calls are TRBV2 and TRBJ1-5, with D possibly TRBD1 on 5 matching bases. The germline V and J ends were trimmed by 5 bases and 9 bases, with 17 bases remaining between them. CDR3 length equals 14 residues. Germline-derived CDR1 and CDR2 are SNHLY and FYNNEI. CDR3: CASSWDGKFAPQHF. CDR3 coding DNA: TGTGCCAGCAGTTGGGACGGGAAATTCGCGCCCCAGCATTTT. The complete variable domain, with remaining parts taken from reference TRBV2 and TRBJ1-5, reads EPEVTQTPSHQVTQMGQEVILRCVPISNHLYFYWYRQILGQKVEFLVSFYNNEISEKSEIFDDQFSVERPDGSNFTLKIRSTKLEDSAMYFCASSWDGKFAPQHFGDGTRLSIL.

This clonotype has ten or more counts. The CDR3 nucleotides are TGTGCCAGCAGTGATGGGGGTAATTTGGAGACCCAGTACTTC. It codes for CASSDGGNLETQYF. The chain recombines TRBV2 with TRBJ2-5; D may match TRBD1 or TRBD2 (5 bases each). This CDR3 comprises 14 residues. Germline V lookup: CDR1 SNHLY, CDR2 FYNNEI. V was pared by 3 bases and J by 5 bases, with 13 bases between.